One and the same sample provided the 25 T cell receptor beta chains below, sequenced in a study of T-cell reconstitution after alpha-beta-depleted transplantation in children. Unique molecular identifiers were built into the TCRbeta library. TCRdb analysed the PCR reads with MiXCR anew, one entry per CDR3 protein. The sample yields about 150,000 distinct CDR3 sequences, around 8.8% seen once. The specimen comprised PBMCs, mostly from graft donor cells, sampled 180 days after TCRalphabeta/CD19-depleted stem cell transplant. The receptors were sampled from a female patient aged 2 to 10 who had a stem cell transplant for congenital amegakaryocytic thrombocytopenia, so the T cells may come from the graft donor.

This rearrangement joins TRBV9 to TRBJ2-1; TRBD1 or TRBD2 may be the D gene (5 bases each). CDR1 is SGDLS, CDR2 YYNGEE, per germline. V was pared by 3 bases and J by 9 bases, with 19 bases between. CDR3 length: 15 amino acids. CDR3 sequence reads: CASSEPGTPVVEQFF. CDR3 nucleotides: TGTGCCAGCAGCGAACCTGGGACCCCCGTGGTTGAGCAGTTCTTC.

This clonotype has at least ten counts. The chain is built from TRBV5-8 and TRBJ2-5, with D hard to call. CDR3 length equals 13 residues. In germline, CDR1 is SGHTS, CDR2 YDEGEE. The V end was cut by 7 bases, the J end by 9 bases, with 19 bases between. CDR3 sequence: CASVRLAASAQYF. CDR3 DNA: TGTGCCAGCGTGAGGCTCGCGGCCTCGGCCCAGTACTTC.

In this sample, this clonotype turned up many times. The chain employs TRBV12-3 or TRBV12-4 and TRBJ1-1; D not certain. CDR3 length equals 15 residues. Trimming took off 6 bases at V and 1 base at J, with 15 bases between the two ends. CDR3 sequence: CASSRPSGRNTEAFF. The DNA of the CDR3 is TGTGCCAGCAGCCGCCCGTCTGGCAGGAACACTGAAGCTTTCTTT.

The sample holds one count of this clonotype. The chain has TRBV20-1 and TRBJ2-7; D ambiguous. CDR3 length: 15 residues. Germline CDR1 and CDR2: DFQATT and SNEGSKA (reference sequence). Between the trimmed V and J ends, which lost 3 bases and 3 bases, there was a span of 18 bases. The CDR3 here is CSARGPDLSLYEQYF. The CDR3, as DNA: TGCAGTGCTAGGGGTCCAGACCTTTCCCTCTACGAGCAGTACTTC.

This clonotype has more than one count but fewer than ten. This chain connects TRBV20-1 to TRBJ2-3, with TRBD1 matching over 9 bases. J was trimmed by 5 bases and V by 5 bases; bases with no gene match: 2. There are 12 residues in the CDR3. Germline V lookup: CDR1 DFQATT, CDR2 SNEGSKA (reference sequence). The CDR3 reads CSAPDRGDTQYF. In DNA, the CDR3 is TGCAGTGCTCCGGACAGGGGAGATACGCAGTATTTT.

This clonotype appeared a few times. The CDR3 bases are TGCGCCAGCAGTCGGGACGGCGGACGCCAAGAGACCCAGTACTTC. It specifies CASSRDGGRQETQYF. The chain employs TRBV4-1 and TRBJ2-5, with D perhaps TRBD1 or TRBD2 (5 bases each). The CDR3 consists of 15 residues. Germline loops: CDR1 MGHRA, CDR2 YSYEKL. Trimming stripped 6 bases from V and 1 base from J, with 15 bases between.

This clonotype occurred many times. The chain carries TRBV5-1 and TRBJ2-1; the match to TRBD1 covers 7 bases. V dropped 3 bases and J dropped 0; count of bases not matched to a gene: 3. CDR1 is SGHRS, CDR2 YFSETQ, per germline. This CDR3 spans 15 amino acids. The CDR3 region is CASSSHRGSYNEQFF. In DNA, the CDR3 is TGCGCCAGCAGCTCTCACAGGGGCTCCTACAATGAGCAGTTCTTC.

This clonotype was observed at least ten times. The rearrangement uses TRBV6-5 and TRBJ2-3; D gene unclear. The germline V gene encodes CDR1 MNHEY and CDR2 SVGAGI. V shed 5 bases and J shed 2 bases, with 20 bases lying between them. This CDR3 has 17 residues. As DNA, the CDR3 is TGTGCCAGCAGTACTCGTCGCGACCCATCTTACACAGATACGCAGTATTTT. As protein: CASSTRRDPSYTDTQYF.

This clonotype was seen many times. CDR3 sequence (DNA): TGTGCCAGCAGTTTAGTACTGACCCCAGAAGAGACCCAGTACTTC. It encodes CASSLVLTPEETQYF. The chain links TRBV12-3 or TRBV12-4 to TRBJ2-5; D ambiguous. There are 15 residues in the CDR3. V lost 1 base and J 3 bases, leaving 12 bases between the germline ends.

This chain joins TRBV6-1 and TRBJ1-2; D is undetermined. The CDR3 spans 15 residues. Trimming removed 5 bases at V and 4 bases at J, with 17 bases between. Per germline, CDR1 MNHNS and CDR2 SASEGT. CDR3 protein: CASSPLPELGYGYTF. For the CDR3, the DNA is TGTGCCAGCAGTCCACTTCCGGAGTTGGGCTATGGCTACACCTTC.

This chain connects TRBV28 to TRBJ2-4; D gene unclear. The CDR3 covers 13 residues. V was cut by 8 bases and J by 12 bases, with 20 bases left in between. Germline V gene lookup returns CDR1 MDHEN and CDR2 SYDVKM. Here the CDR3 reads CASAPDISGSQYF. The CDR3 coding sequence is TGTGCCAGCGCCCCTGACATTTCGGGCAGTCAGTACTTC.

This clonotype was detected ten times or more. The rearrangement joins TRBV7-9 to TRBJ2-1; no firm D call. The CDR3 is 13 amino acids. Between the trimmed V and J ends, which lost 1 base and 6 bases, there was a span of 7 bases. Germline V gene lookup returns CDR1 SEHNR and CDR2 FQNEAQ (reference sequence). Here the CDR3 DNA reads TGTGCCAGCAGCTTAGGTTTCGGCAATGAGCAGTTCTTC. This translates into CASSLGFGNEQFF.

This clonotype was detected ten times or more. V and J are TRBV11-2 and TRBJ2-1; the match to TRBD2 covers 12 bases. The CDR3 totals 17 residues. V shed 2 bases, J shed 9 bases, and the junction held 11 bases outside the gene matches. Germline-derived CDR1 and CDR2 are SGHAT and FQNNGV. DNA for the CDR3: TGTGCCAGCAGCTTATGGACTAGCGGGACGGGGGGTTCTGAGCAGTTCTTC. Translating gives CASSLWTSGTGGSEQFF.

The CDR3 reads CASSPAREKLFF. CDR3 nucleotides: TGTGCCAGCAGTCCAGCCCGTGAAAAACTGTTTTTT. V usage is TRBV6-6 and J usage is TRBJ1-4; D is uncertain. The V end was cut by 5 bases, the J end by 7 bases, with 8 bases between. This CDR3 is 12 amino acids long. Germline loops: CDR1 MNHNY, CDR2 SVGAGI (reference sequence).

In its sample, this clonotype was seen many times. For the CDR3, the DNA is TGCAGTGCTAGAGGGTCTAGGGTCGCAGATACGCAGTATTTT. Its translation: CSARGSRVADTQYF. The chain employs TRBV20-1 and TRBJ2-3; the D is unclear. The V gene's germline CDR1 is DFQATT and CDR2 SNEGSKA (reference sequence). This CDR3 has 14 residues. Trimming shortened V by 1 base and J by 4 bases, and 12 bases separated the two germline ends.

This clonotype appeared a few times. The CDR3, as DNA: TGTGCCAGCAGCTCCCTAGGCCGGGACAACTACGAGCAGTACTTC. Protein: CASSSLGRDNYEQYF. V is TRBV7-2 and J is TRBJ2-7; tentative D call: TRBD1 (6 bases). From germline, CDR1 is SGHTA and CDR2 FQGNSA. This CDR3 comprises 15 residues. Trimming stripped 4 bases from V and 3 bases from J, with 16 bases between.

This clonotype was observed a few times. J is TRBJ2-7 and V is TRBV19; 11 bases match TRBD2. After removal of 7 bases from V and 5 bases from J, the junction contained 10 bases not matched to a gene. CDR3 length: 15 amino acids. Germline values: CDR1 LNHDA, CDR2 SQIVND (reference sequence). Written as DNA, the CDR3 is TGTGCCAGTAAGTCATCGACTAGCGGGAAGGACGAGCAGTACTTC. Translated, it gives CASKSSTSGKDEQYF.

This clonotype was seen repeatedly, ten times or more. The chain joins TRBV6-5 to TRBJ2-7; D unclear. The CDR3 spans 13 residues. The germline V gene has CDR1 MNHEY and CDR2 SVGAGI. Deletions cut 0 bases from V and 4 bases from J, with 7 bases between. CDR3 residues: CASSYSIGYEQYF. DNA of the CDR3: TGTGCCAGCAGTTACTCGATAGGGTACGAGCAGTACTTC.

This clonotype came up a few times. V and J are TRBV20-1 and TRBJ2-5; 7 nucleotides agree with TRBD2. V trimming: 1 base; J trimming: 2 bases; junction bases outside the gene matches: 13. Germline assignment: CDR1 DFQATT and CDR2 SNEGSKA (reference sequence). This CDR3 comprises 17 residues. The CDR3 sequence is CSARAPLRDYLQETQYF. The CDR3 nucleotides are TGCAGTGCTAGAGCCCCCTTAAGGGACTATTTACAAGAGACCCAGTACTTC.

This clonotype came up many times. This rearrangement joins TRBV28 to TRBJ2-5; D is undetermined. V was shortened by 2 bases and J by 7 bases, with 5 bases between the two germline ends. This CDR3 spans 11 amino acids. The V gene's germline CDR1 is MDHEN and CDR2 SYDVKM. CDR3 residues: CASSLGRTQYF. The CDR3 DNA sequence: TGTGCCAGCAGTTTAGGAAGGACCCAGTACTTC.

This clonotype was detected ten times or more. The J gene is TRBJ2-3, the V gene TRBV20-1, with 9 bases aligning to TRBD1. Germline CDR1 is DFQATT and CDR2 is SNEGSKA (reference sequence). This CDR3 comprises 14 residues. J gave up 3 bases and V 3 bases, and 4 bases lay outside the gene matches. CDR3 in amino acids: CSASPDRGTDTQYF. The CDR3 bases are TGCAGTGCTAGTCCGGACAGGGGAACAGATACGCAGTATTTT.

This clonotype was observed at least ten times. The V and J genes are TRBV4-1 and TRBJ2-1, with a weak D call TRBD2 (5 bases). V was pared by 5 bases and J by 6 bases, with 14 bases between. In germline, CDR1 is MGHRA, CDR2 YSYEKL. The CDR3 runs 14 residues. CDR3 bases: TGCGCCAGCAGCAGCCTGGGCGCGGGCAATGAGCAGTTCTTC. It yields the protein CASSSLGAGNEQFF.

This clonotype has more than one count but fewer than ten. V and J are TRBV10-3 and TRBJ2-7, with D perhaps being TRBD1 or TRBD2 (5 bases each). V gave up 6 bases and J gave up 2 bases, with 17 bases separating them. Germline V gene lookup returns CDR1 ENHRY and CDR2 SYGVKD. This CDR3 comprises 15 residues. The CDR3 bases are TGTGCCATCAGCAGGGACCTGGCAGGGCCCTACGAGCAGTACTTC. Residues: CAISRDLAGPYEQYF.

This clonotype appeared a few times. The chain links TRBV28 to TRBJ2-7; 9 bases align to TRBD2. The CDR3 runs to 15 residues. V shed 1 base and J 2 bases; nucleotides not matched to a gene: 3. CDR1 and CDR2 (germline): MDHEN, SYDVKM. DNA of the CDR3: TGTGCCAGCAGTTTATATCTAGCGGGAACCTACGAGCAGTACTTC. This translates into CASSLYLAGTYEQYF.

V and J are TRBV28 and TRBJ2-7; the match to TRBD2 covers 7 bases. The CDR3 sequence is 15 residues long. Germline V gives CDR1 MDHEN, CDR2 SYDVKM. Losses at the gene ends were 3 bases for V and 4 bases for J; bases not matched to a gene: 9. CDR3 in DNA: TGTGCCAGCAGTTTTAACGGGAGGCCCCCGTACGAGCAGTACTTC. It codes for CASSFNGRPPYEQYF.